This T cell receptor (beta chain) is from a study of T cells in Graves' hyperthyroidism and ophthalmopathy. Study-level findings and limits: Progression to ophthalmopathy was predicted a median of approximately 6.4 months early. Ophthalmopathy was told apart from stable hyperthyroidism by a 13 V-J model.

Diagnoses rested on clinical symptoms, serum thyroxine and TRAb, thyroid ultrasound and orbital computed tomography. The germline CDR1 and CDR2 sequences are MDHEN and SYDVKM. The CDR3 length is 11 residues. V was clipped by 3 bases and J by 11 bases, with 10 bases between them. The TCR beta CDR3 regions underwent amplification using RNA transcripts as the source. The HTBI set primed first-round TCR CDR3 RT-PCR. TCRdb fed the multiplex PCR reads into MiXCR, producing one record per CDR3 protein. This table has a few hundred thousand distinct CDR3 sequences, 40% to 55% appearing once. This clonotype was seen only a few times. Its antigen is still unknown.

The V and J genes are TRBV28 and TRBJ1-1, with D tentatively TRBD1 (6 bases). The material sequenced was peripheral blood or thyroid tissue (not recorded which). The receptor was derived from an adult woman with Graves' disease, either hyperthyroidism or ophthalmopathy (not recorded which). The CDR3 is CASSLGGQAFF. The CDR3, as DNA: TGTGCCAGCAGTTTGGGGGGGCAGGCTTTCTTT.